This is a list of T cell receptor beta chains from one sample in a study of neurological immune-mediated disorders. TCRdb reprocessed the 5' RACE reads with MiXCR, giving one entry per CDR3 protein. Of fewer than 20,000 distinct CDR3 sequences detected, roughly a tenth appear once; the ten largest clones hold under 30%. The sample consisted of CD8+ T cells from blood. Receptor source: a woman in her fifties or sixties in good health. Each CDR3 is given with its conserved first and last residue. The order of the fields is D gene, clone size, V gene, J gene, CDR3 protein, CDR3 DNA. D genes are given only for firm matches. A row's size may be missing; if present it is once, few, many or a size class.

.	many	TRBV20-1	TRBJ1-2	CSAQHQGSNYGYTF	TGCAGTGCTCAACACCAGGGGTCTAACTATGGCTACACCTTC
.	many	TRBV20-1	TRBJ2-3	CSARDLSEGRTDTQYF	TGCAGTGCTAGAGATCTATCGGAGGGCCGCACAGATACGCAGTATTTT
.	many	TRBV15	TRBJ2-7	CATSSQGPYEQYF	TGTGCCACCAGCAGTCAGGGGCCCTACGAGCAGTACTTC
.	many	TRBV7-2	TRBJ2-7	CASSLTRMYEQYF	TGTGCCAGCAGCTTAACTAGGATGTACGAGCAGTACTTC
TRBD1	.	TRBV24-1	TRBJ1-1	CATSERTGESTEAFF	TGTGCCACCAGTGAACGGACAGGGGAGAGCACTGAAGCTTTCTTT
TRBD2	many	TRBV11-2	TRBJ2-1	CASSFWSGLAGYNEQFF	TGTGCCAGCAGCTTCTGGTCGGGACTAGCGGGGTACAATGAGCAGTTCTTC
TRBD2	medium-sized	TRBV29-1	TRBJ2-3	CSVEWWTSGHTDTQYF	TGCAGCGTTGAATGGTGGACTAGCGGGCACACAGATACGCAGTATTTT
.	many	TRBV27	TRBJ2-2	CASRGRRTGELFF	TGTGCCAGCAGGGGGCGTCGCACCGGGGAGCTGTTTTTT
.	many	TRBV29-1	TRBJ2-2	CSVDLTGELFF	TGCAGCGTTGATCTAACCGGGGAGCTGTTTTTT
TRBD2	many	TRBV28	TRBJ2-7	CASLAGGGYEQYF	TGTGCCAGCTTGGCCGGCGGGGGGTACGAGCAGTACTTC
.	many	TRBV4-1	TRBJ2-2	CASSQEGDTNTGELFF	TGCGCCAGCAGCCAAGAAGGGGACACCAACACCGGGGAGCTGTTTTTT